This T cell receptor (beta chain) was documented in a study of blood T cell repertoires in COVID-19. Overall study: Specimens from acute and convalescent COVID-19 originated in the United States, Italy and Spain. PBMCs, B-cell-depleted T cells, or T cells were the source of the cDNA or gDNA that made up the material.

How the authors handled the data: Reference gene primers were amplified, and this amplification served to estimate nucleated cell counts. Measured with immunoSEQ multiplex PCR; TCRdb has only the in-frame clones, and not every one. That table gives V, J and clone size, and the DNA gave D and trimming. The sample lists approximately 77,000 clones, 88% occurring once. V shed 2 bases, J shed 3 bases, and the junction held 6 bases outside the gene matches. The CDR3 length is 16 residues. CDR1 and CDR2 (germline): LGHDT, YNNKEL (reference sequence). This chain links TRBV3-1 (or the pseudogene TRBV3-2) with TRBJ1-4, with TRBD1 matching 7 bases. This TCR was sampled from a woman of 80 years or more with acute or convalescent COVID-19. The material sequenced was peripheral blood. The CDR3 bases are TGTGCCAGCAGCCAAATAGGGGGCGAATCTAATGAAAAACTGTTTTTT. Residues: CASSQIGGESNEKLFF.